At least ten counts were recorded for the clone carrying this T cell receptor (beta chain). The data were taken from a study of early T cells in non-severe SARS-CoV-2 infection. TCRdb recomputed calls from the 5' RACE reads with MiXCR, one row per CDR3 protein. Of some 98,000 distinct CDR3 sequences detected, roughly 9.6% appear once; the ten largest clones hold 4% to 5.5%. The CDR3 is 15 residues long. Trimming shortened V by 0 bases and J by 6 bases, and 10 bases separated the two germline ends. Germline V gene sequence: CDR1 SGDLS, CDR2 YYNGEE. The J gene is TRBJ1-6, the V gene TRBV9, with D possibly being TRBD1 (5 bases). The origin of this receptor is an adult who was a healthcare worker with PCR-confirmed SARS-CoV-2 infection or an uninfected control (not recorded which). What was sequenced was whole blood. CDR3 amino acids: CASSVGGVVNSPLHF. The CDR3 DNA reads TGTGCCAGCAGCGTAGGAGGGGTCGTTAATTCACCCCTCCACTTT.